This passage covers 25 T cell receptor beta chains from one sample sequenced in a study of radiation and T cells in renal cell carcinoma. Produced via immunoSEQ multiplex PCR; TCRdb's table is partial and in-frame only. The sample has roughly 58,000 clones, over 65% seen once. Described time point: blood 4 weeks post-SBRT, at nephrectomy. Stated treatment: 15 Gy SBRT to primary tumor, nephrectomy 4 weeks later. The material sequenced was blood, taken from a patient whose treatment included radiotherapy and nephrectomy. These receptors were collected from a man in his sixties with renal cell carcinoma.

This chain uses TRBV9 with TRBJ2-5; possible D gene TRBD2, 5 bases. CDR3 length: 13 residues. Trimming left V 0 bases short and J 2 bases short, with 5 bases between. Germline CDR1 SGDLS, CDR2 YYNGEE. The CDR3 bases are TGTGCCAGCAGCGTAGCGGGACAAGAGACCCAGTACTTC. Its translation is CASSVAGQETQYF.

The V gene is TRBV6-6, the J gene TRBJ1-5; no reliable D call. CDR1 and CDR2 from the germline V gene are MNHNY and SVGAGI (reference sequence). V lost 2 bases and J lost 3, with 14 bases in between. The CDR3 is 16 residues long. CDR3 amino acids: CASSYLGFTDNQPQHF. CDR3 DNA sequence: TGTGCCAGCAGTTACCTGGGCTTCACGGACAATCAGCCCCAGCATTTT.

The chain has TRBV6-5 and TRBJ2-5; D might be TRBD1 (5 bases). Germline-derived CDR1 and CDR2 are MNHEY and SVGAGI. V gave up 5 bases and J gave up 5 bases, with 15 bases separating them. The CDR3 length is 14 residues. CDR3 residues: CASSPHRFAETQYF. As DNA, the CDR3 is TGTGCCAGCAGTCCCCACAGGTTTGCGGAGACCCAGTACTTC.

The V gene is TRBV19, the J gene TRBJ1-4; D is possibly TRBD1 (6 bases). Between the trimmed V and J ends, which lost 9 bases and 5 bases, there was a span of 13 bases. This CDR3 spans 13 amino acids. The germline V gene has CDR1 LNHDA and CDR2 SQIVND (reference sequence). The CDR3 region is CASGGRRNEKLFF. The CDR3 DNA is TGTGCCAGCGGGGGCAGGAGGAATGAAAAACTGTTTTTT. Filled out from reference TRBV19 and TRBJ1-4, the complete variable domain reads DGGITQSPKYLFRKEGQNVTLSCEQNLNHDAMYWYRQDPGQGLRLIYYSQIVNDFQKGDIAEGYSVSREKKESFPLTVTSAQKNPTAFYLCASGGRRNEKLFFGSGTQLSVL.

The chain recombines TRBV5-6 with TRBJ2-5; 7 positions agree with TRBD2. This CDR3 contains 14 residues. The V segment lost 4 bases and the J segment 5 bases; nucleotides outside the gene matches: 8. Germline assignment: CDR1 SGHDT and CDR2 YYEEEE. The CDR3 bases are TGTGCCAGCAGCCACGGACTAGTTGAGGAGACCCAGTACTTC. Translation gives CASSHGLVEETQYF.

The chain recombines TRBV14 with TRBJ2-1, with 15 bases fitting TRBD2. V dropped 4 bases and J dropped 6; count of bases not matched to a gene: 4. The CDR3 consists of 16 residues. CDR1 and CDR2 from the germline V gene are SGHDN and FVKESK. The CDR3 nucleotides read TGTGCCAGCAGCCTCGGACTAGCGGGGGGGATCAATGAGCAGTTCTTC. This gives the protein CASSLGLAGGINEQFF.

The genes are TRBV18 and TRBJ1-1; no clear D gene. The CDR3 covers 12 residues. V was cut by 3 bases and J by 4 bases, with 6 bases left in between. Germline V lookup: CDR1 KGHSH, CDR2 LQKENI. DNA for the CDR3: TGTGCCAGCTCACCTGTAGTCACTGAAGCTTTCTTT. This codes for CASSPVVTEAFF.

This clone occurred a few times. This chain joins TRBV14 and TRBJ1-2, with 8 bases fitting TRBD1. J lost 10 bases, V lost 4 bases, and 14 bases had no gene match. This CDR3 comprises 15 residues. CDR1 is SGHDN and CDR2 is FVKESK in the germline V gene. The CDR3 reads CASSPRQGPSVAYTF. CDR3 DNA: TGTGCCAGCAGCCCCCGACAGGGGCCCTCCGTTGCCTACACCTTC.

The chain uses TRBV30 and TRBJ1-4; maybe TRBD1 (6 bases). Between the trimmed V and J ends, which lost 2 bases and 7 bases, there was a span of 14 bases. CDR1 and CDR2 (germline): GTSNPN, SVGIG (reference sequence). CDR3 size: 14 residues. The CDR3 DNA reads as TGTGCCTGGAGTATTGGGGGCAGGGTTGAAAAACTGTTTTTT. This codes for CAWSIGGRVEKLFF.

This rearrangement joins TRBV9 to TRBJ2-7; tentative D call: TRBD2 (6 bases). Germline V lookup: CDR1 SGDLS, CDR2 YYNGEE. CDR3 size: 15 residues. V lost 1 base and J lost 6, with 17 bases in between. The CDR3: CASSVLGGVSAEQYF. DNA of the CDR3: TGTGCCAGCAGCGTACTGGGAGGAGTAAGCGCCGAGCAGTACTTC.

This chain joins TRBV19 and TRBJ1-5; D gene ambiguous. This CDR3 region has 15 residues. The germline gives CDR1 LNHDA, CDR2 SQIVND (reference sequence). With 5 bases removed from V and 0 bases from J, the gap between germline ends came to 11 bases. Written as DNA, the CDR3 is TGTGCCAGTAGTTATAGTGGGAATAGCAATCAGCCCCAGCATTTT. This translates into CASSYSGNSNQPQHF. Together with reference TRBV19 and TRBJ1-5, the CDR3 gives the full variable domain: DGGITQSPKYLFRKEGQNVTLSCEQNLNHDAMYWYRQDPGQGLRLIYYSQIVNDFQKGDIAEGYSVSREKKESFPLTVTSAQKNPTAFYLCASSYSGNSNQPQHFGDGTRLSIL.

Only a few counts were recorded for this clone. The rearrangement links TRBV7-8 to TRBJ1-5; D not certain. Between the trimmed V and J ends, which lost 5 bases and 2 bases, there was a span of 10 bases. Germline CDR1 and CDR2: SGHVS and FQNEAQ. The CDR3 sequence is 14 residues long. The CDR3 loop is CASSKGVGNQPQHF. The CDR3 DNA is TGTGCCAGCAGCAAGGGTGTAGGCAATCAGCCCCAGCATTTT.

This clone was counted once. V and J are TRBV5-1 and TRBJ2-7; 8 bases agree with TRBD2. This CDR3 spans 16 amino acids. The ends lost 0 bases at V and 7 bases at J; junction bases unmatched: 12. Per the germline V gene, CDR1 is SGHRS and CDR2 is YFSETQ. The CDR3 DNA follows: TGCGCCAGCAGCTTGGATCCCAGCGGGGCGGGAGGAGAGCAGTACGTC. Translated: CASSLDPSGAGGEQYV.

The chain joins TRBV6-1 to TRBJ2-7; D gene ambiguous. CDR1 and CDR2 (germline): MNHNS, SASEGT. The CDR3 has 13 residues. Deletions cut 1 base from V and 3 bases from J, with 7 bases between. CDR3 DNA sequence: TGTGCCAGCAGTGAAGAGCGCGACTACGAGCAGTACGTC. As protein: CASSEERDYEQYV.

The V gene is TRBV10-3, the J gene TRBJ2-1; TRBD2 matches 8 bases. V shed 10 bases and J 4 bases; nucleotides not matched to a gene: 3. CDR1 ENHRY and CDR2 SYGVKD come from the germline V gene. The CDR3 is 12 amino acids. In nucleotides, the CDR3 is TGTGCCAGCGGGGGGAGGTACAATGAGCAGTTCTTC. Translating it yields CASGGRYNEQFF.

The chain recombines TRBV25-1 with TRBJ2-2; D unclear. V gave up 7 bases and J gave up 2 bases, with 2 bases separating them. This CDR3 spans 11 amino acids. Germline CDR1 MGHDK, CDR2 SYGVNS. The CDR3 loop is CASINTGELFF. In DNA, the CDR3 is TGTGCCAGCATAAACACCGGGGAGCTGTTTTTT.

V usage is TRBV15 and J usage is TRBJ2-1; D may be TRBD2 (6 bases). From germline, CDR1 is LNHNV and CDR2 YYDKDF (reference sequence). V dropped 0 bases and J dropped 14 bases, with 14 bases sitting between them. The CDR3 is 13 residues long. CDR3 in amino acids: CATSRDRRAPEFF. Written as DNA, the CDR3 is TGTGCCACCAGCAGAGATCGGAGGGCCCCAGAGTTCTTC. Supplemented by reference TRBV15 and TRBJ2-1, the full variable domain reads DAMVIQNPRYQVTQFGKPVTLSCSQTLNHNVMYWYQQKSSQAPKLLFHYYDKDFNNEADTPDNFQSRRPNTSFCFLDIRSPGLGDTAMYLCATSRDRRAPEFFGPGTRLTVL.

The chain is built from TRBV5-1 and TRBJ2-5; TRBD2 might be the D (6 bases). The CDR3 sequence is 13 residues long. The V end lost 1 base, the J end lost 5 bases, and 9 bases lay between the germline ends. CDR1 and CDR2 (germline): SGHRS, YFSETQ. CDR3: CASSLTSLETQYF. The CDR3 DNA reads TGCGCCAGCAGCTTGACTAGCTTGGAGACCCAGTACTTC.

The chain links TRBV16 to TRBJ1-1; a possible D gene is TRBD1 (6 bases). CDR1 is KGHSY, CDR2 FQNENV, per germline. With 5 bases removed from V and 4 bases from J, the gap between germline ends came to 11 bases. The CDR3 runs to 13 residues. The CDR3 DNA reads as TGTGCCAGCAGCTTACAGGGATCCACTGAAGCTTTCTTT. This gives the protein CASSLQGSTEAFF.

The rearrangement joins TRBV19 to TRBJ1-2; no clear D gene. Trimming removed 4 bases at V and 6 bases at J, with 18 bases between. Germline loops: CDR1 LNHDA, CDR2 SQIVND (reference sequence). The CDR3 is 15 residues long. CDR3 sequence reads: CASSTLLRVFDGYTF. The CDR3 DNA reads TGTGCCAGTAGTACCCTTTTGAGGGTCTTCGATGGCTACACCTTC.

The DNA for the CDR3 is TGTGCCATCAGTGAGGACAGGGGGATCACTTACGAGCAGTACGTC. Protein: CAISEDRGITYEQYV. The rearrangement links TRBV10-3 to TRBJ2-7; the match to TRBD1 covers 9 bases. Trimming cost V 2 bases and J 4 bases; bases outside gene matches: 6. CDR1 and CDR2 (germline): ENHRY, SYGVKD. The CDR3 is 15 residues long.

V gene TRBV11-1 combines with J gene TRBJ2-3; 8 bases agree with TRBD2. Unmatched junction bases numbered 4, after V lost 5 bases and J lost 0 bases. The CDR3 is made up of 15 amino acids. Germline CDR1 and CDR2: SGHAT and FQDESV (reference sequence). Here the CDR3 reads CASSQGLVSTDTQYF. The CDR3 region has the DNA TGTGCCAGCAGCCAGGGACTAGTTAGCACAGATACGCAGTATTTT.

The genes are TRBV29-1 and TRBJ2-4, with D possibly being TRBD1 or TRBD2 (5 bases each). Germline V gene sequence: CDR1 SQVTM, CDR2 ANQGSEA. Between the trimmed V and J ends, which lost 1 base and 8 bases, there was a span of 18 bases. The CDR3 extends over 15 amino acids. CDR3 DNA: TGCAGCGTTGAAGGCCGGGACGGAGGTTTGGACATTCAGTACTTC. Translated, it gives CSVEGRDGGLDIQYF.

In this sample, this clone turned up a few times. The CDR3 sequence: CASSPRDRMGGSPEAFF. The CDR3, as DNA: TGTGCCAGTAGTCCCAGGGACAGAATGGGGGGTAGCCCTGAAGCTTTCTTT. This chain connects TRBV19 to TRBJ1-1; 7 bases map to TRBD1. CDR1 and CDR2 (germline): LNHDA, SQIVND (reference sequence). The ends lost 5 bases at V and 6 bases at J; junction bases unmatched: 18. This CDR3 contains 17 residues.

The chain is built from TRBV29-1 and TRBJ1-1, with 8 bases matching TRBD1. This CDR3 contains 14 residues. The V and J ends lost 6 bases and 4 bases, in that order; junction bases with no gene match: 10. Germline CDR1 and CDR2: SQVTM and ANQGSEA. CDR3 sequence: CSVAQGAQVTEAFF. The CDR3 DNA reads TGCAGCGTAGCTCAGGGGGCCCAGGTCACTGAAGCTTTCTTT.